A single sample gave rise to the 14 T cell receptor beta chains below, sequenced in a study of CD8+ T cells in alopecia areata. Extracted RNA was reverse transcribed, and the resulting cDNA served as sequencing template. TCRdb's copy holds only in-frame clones and misses some; the assay was immunoSEQ multiplex PCR. This sample has about 270,000 clones, with about 60% found just once. The treatment: oral pan-JAK inhibitor, 5-10 mg twice daily. The starting material was CD4+ T cells sorted from blood, obtained at roughly week 52, from a patient treated with tofacitinib. All receptors come from a human donor with alopecia areata.

The chain employs TRBV5-1 and TRBJ1-2, with D tentatively TRBD1 (5 bases). V gave up 1 base and J gave up 6 bases, with 13 bases separating them. The CDR3 length is 14 residues. CDR1 is SGHRS and CDR2 is YFSETQ in the germline V gene. CDR3 nucleotide sequence: TGCGCCAGCAGCTTGCTGGCAGGGCCTGATGGCTACACCTTC. Translated, it gives CASSLLAGPDGYTF.

The sample holds a few counts of this clone. Here the CDR3 DNA reads TGTGCCATCAGGAGGGACTCAAACACCGGGGAGCTGTTTTTT. It yields the protein CAIRRDSNTGELFF. The chain employs TRBV10-3 and TRBJ2-2; D is possibly TRBD2 (6 bases). Trimming took off 6 bases at V and 2 bases at J, with 10 bases between the two ends. Germline lookup yields CDR1 ENHRY and CDR2 SYGVKD. The CDR3 contains 14 residues.

V usage is TRBV2 and J usage is TRBJ2-7; 9 bases are shared with TRBD1. CDR1 SNHLY and CDR2 FYNNEI come from the germline V gene. V shed 6 bases, J shed 7 bases, and the junction held 10 bases outside the gene matches. This CDR3 comprises 14 residues. CDR3 nucleotide sequence: TGTGCCAGCAGCGCGGGACAGGGTAGCCTAGAGCAGTACTTC. As protein: CASSAGQGSLEQYF.

V is TRBV6-1 and J is TRBJ1-5, with D uncertain. The CDR3 is 14 amino acids. V was clipped by 1 base and J by 8 bases, with 12 bases between them. CDR1 is MNHNS and CDR2 is SASEGT in the germline V gene. CDR3 bases: TGTGCCAGCAGTGAAGTGTTGGGGAAGGAGCCCCAGCATTTT. Residues: CASSEVLGKEPQHF.

The chain is built from TRBV6-6 and TRBJ2-1; unclear D gene. With 0 bases removed from V and 9 bases from J, the gap between germline ends came to 15 bases. Looked up from germline, CDR1 is MNHNY and CDR2 is SVGAGI (reference sequence). This CDR3 contains 15 residues. CDR3 in amino acids: CASSYSSTRSREQFF. CDR3 coding DNA: TGTGCCAGCAGTTACTCGAGCACCAGGTCCCGTGAGCAGTTCTTC.

This chain uses TRBV29-1 with TRBJ1-1, with TRBD1 matching over 7 bases. The CDR3 contains 12 residues. The V and J ends lost 7 bases and 2 bases, in that order; junction bases with no gene match: 4. Germline lookup yields CDR1 SQVTM and CDR2 ANQGSEA. CDR3: CSARDSNTEAFF. The CDR3 DNA reads TGCAGCGCCCGGGACAGCAACACTGAAGCTTTCTTT. The variable domain in full, with the rest retrieved from reference TRBV29-1 and TRBJ1-1, is SAVISQKPSRDICQRGTSLTIQCQVDSQVTMMFWYRQQPGQSLTLIATANQGSEATYESGFVIDKFPISRPNLTFSTLTVSNMSPEDSSIYLCSARDSNTEAFFGQGTRLTVV.

This clone showed up just a few times. The chain has TRBV7-2 and TRBJ1-5; 7 bases are shared with TRBD1. The CDR3 is made up of 14 amino acids. The V gene's germline CDR1 is SGHTA and CDR2 FQGNSA. V trimming: 4 bases; J trimming: 0 bases; junction bases outside the gene matches: 0. The CDR3 is CASSYRGSNQPQHF. The CDR3 nucleotides are TGTGCCAGCAGCTACAGGGGTAGCAATCAGCCCCAGCATTTT.

This CDR3 is CASSLNPGPFETQYF. Written as DNA, the CDR3 is TGTGCCAGCAGCCTTAATCCAGGCCCGTTTGAGACCCAGTACTTC. This chain connects TRBV7-6 to TRBJ2-5, with D unclear. V was clipped by 5 bases and J by 5 bases, with 18 bases between them. This CDR3 has 15 amino acids. CDR1 is SGHVS and CDR2 is FNYEAQ in the germline V gene.

This clone showed up just a few times. The chain recombines TRBV6-6 with TRBJ1-1, with no clear D. Deletions cut 6 bases from V and 1 base from J, with 6 bases between. CDR3 length: 12 amino acids. Germline CDR1 and CDR2: MNHNY and SVGAGI (reference sequence). As DNA, the CDR3 is TGTGCCAGCAGGTCTTCGAACACTGAAGCTTTCTTT. Protein sequence: CASRSSNTEAFF.

There are a few counts of this clone. The J gene is TRBJ2-4, the V gene TRBV5-1, with 7 bases identical to TRBD1. Germline CDR1 reads SGHRS; CDR2 reads YFSETQ. There are 20 residues in the CDR3. Trimming removed 4 bases from V and 0 bases from J; junction bases left unmatched: 19. The CDR3 here is CASSDRQGVSVGLAKNIQYF. The CDR3 coding sequence is TGCGCCAGCAGCGATCGACAGGGTGTTTCGGTCGGGCTAGCCAAAAACATTCAGTACTTC.

This chain joins TRBV30 and TRBJ1-5; 7 bases match TRBD1. With 0 bases clipped from V and 6 bases from J, the junction kept 2 bases outside the gene matches. Germline lookup yields CDR1 GTSNPN and CDR2 SVGIG (reference sequence). The CDR3 sequence is 13 residues long. CDR3: CAWSVDRAQPQHF. The CDR3 nucleotides read TGTGCCTGGAGTGTAGACAGGGCTCAGCCCCAGCATTTT.

This chain connects TRBV7-8 to TRBJ1-1; D possibly corresponds to TRBD1 (5 bases). V was trimmed by 5 bases and J by 0 bases, leaving 10 bases between them. The CDR3 spans 14 residues. Germline assignment: CDR1 SGHVS and CDR2 FQNEAQ. CDR3 DNA sequence: TGTGCCAGCAGCCTTCGACAGATGAACACTGAAGCTTTCTTT. This translates into CASSLRQMNTEAFF. The full variable domain, in which reference TRBV7-8 and TRBJ1-1 provide the parts outside the CDR3, is GAGVSQSPRYKVAKRGQDVALRCDPISGHVSLFWYQQALGQGPEFLTYFQNEAQLDKSGLPSDRFFAERPEGSVSTLKIQRTQQEDSAVYLCASSLRQMNTEAFFGQGTRLTVV.

The chain is built from TRBV15 and TRBJ1-4; maybe TRBD1 (5 bases). V was cut by 0 bases and J by 7 bases, with 18 bases left in between. CDR3 length: 17 residues. Germline-derived CDR1 and CDR2 are LNHNV and YYDKDF (reference sequence). This CDR3 reads CATSRDGPGRGREKLFF. The CDR3 bases are TGTGCCACCAGCAGAGATGGCCCCGGTAGGGGTCGTGAAAAACTGTTTTTT.

The rearrangement joins TRBV9 to TRBJ2-1; D might be TRBD1 or TRBD2, each matching 5 bases. This CDR3 comprises 16 residues. Trimming removed 0 bases from V and 0 bases from J, with 10 bases in between. Looked up from germline, CDR1 is SGDLS and CDR2 is YYNGEE. DNA for the CDR3: TGTGCCAGCAGCGTAGGGGACGCCCGCTCCTACAATGAGCAGTTCTTC. Translating it yields CASSVGDARSYNEQFF.